A selection of T cell receptor beta chains follows, all from one sample in a study of blood T cell repertoires in COVID-19. Produced via immunoSEQ multiplex PCR; TCRdb's table is partial and in-frame only. The sample holds about 260,000 clones; about 90% are singletons and the top ten take about 2.9%. The sequencing input was PBMCs or T cells enriched from blood (not recorded which). These receptors came from a woman aged 40 to 50 who had been exposed to COVID-19. Each CDR3 is given with its conserved first and last residue. The D gene is left open where the match is weak. Rows may omit the clone size; those that give it use once, few, many or a size class.

size: .
V: TRBV7-9
D: .
J: TRBJ2-5
DNA: TGTGCCAGCAGCTTAATGGAGGGCAGGCGCTCCGAGACCCAGTACTTC
CDR3: CASSLMEGRRSETQYF

size: few
V: TRBV5-1
D: .
J: TRBJ2-7
DNA: TGCGCCAGCAGCACGGGGCCTAGCGACTCCTACGAGCAGTACTTC
CDR3: CASSTGPSDSYEQYF

size: .
V: TRBV29-1
D: TRBD2
J: TRBJ2-7
DNA: TGCAGCGTTTGGACTAGCGGTTCCTACGAGCAGTACTTC
CDR3: CSVWTSGSYEQYF

size: .
V: TRBV6-5
D: TRBD1
J: TRBJ2-4
DNA: TGTGCCAGCAGTTCAGGGACAGCCGGAAACATTCAGTACTTC
CDR3: CASSSGTAGNIQYF

size: .
V: TRBV18
D: .
J: TRBJ1-1
DNA: TGTGCCAGCTCACCACCGGGAGGGGGGGGCACTGAAGCTTTCTTT
CDR3: CASSPPGGGGTEAFF

size: once
V: TRBV2
D: .
J: TRBJ1-3
DNA: TGTGCCAGCAGTGTTGGGACTGTGGCGGGCTCCATATATTTT
CDR3: CASSVGTVAGSIYF

size: .
V: TRBV9
D: TRBD1
J: TRBJ2-1
DNA: TGTGCCAGCAGCCCGGGACAGGGTAGGAATGAGCAGTTCTTC
CDR3: CASSPGQGRNEQFF

size: .
V: TRBV7-2
D: .
J: TRBJ2-2
DNA: TGTGCCAGCAGCTTAGTAGCTTGGAAGAACACCGGGGAGCTGTTTTTT
CDR3: CASSLVAWKNTGELFF

size: .
V: TRBV24-1
D: TRBD2
J: TRBJ2-1
DNA: TGTGCCACCAGTGCGATGACTAGCGGGAGTAAAAATGAGCAGTTCTTC
CDR3: CATSAMTSGSKNEQFF

size: .
V: TRBV27
D: .
J: TRBJ2-2
DNA: TGTGCCAGCAGCCAACTAGCAGGAAGGGGAGGTAACACCGGGGAGCTGTTTTTT
CDR3: CASSQLAGRGGNTGELFF

size: .
V: TRBV2
D: .
J: TRBJ2-1
DNA: TGTGCCACCAAGAAGGGGGGGTACAATGAGCAGTTCTTC
CDR3: CATKKGGYNEQFF

size: .
V: TRBV5-5
D: TRBD1
J: TRBJ1-6
DNA: TGTGCCAGCAGCCCGGGACTCTCCTCAGGGGGTTATTCACCCCTCCACTTT
CDR3: CASSPGLSSGGYSPLHF

size: .
V: TRBV12-3/TRBV12-4
D: .
J: TRBJ1-2
DNA: TGTGCCAGCAGTTTACGGGTTAACTATGGCTACACCTTC
CDR3: CASSLRVNYGYTF

size: once
V: TRBV11-2
D: .
J: TRBJ2-5
DNA: TGTGCCAGCAGCCGGGTTTTGGGAGAGACCCAGTACTTC
CDR3: CASSRVLGETQYF

size: .
V: TRBV6-5
D: .
J: TRBJ1-1
DNA: TGTGCCAGCAGTTGGTACGGGAACACTGAAGCTTTCTTT
CDR3: CASSWYGNTEAFF

size: .
V: TRBV30
D: TRBD2
J: TRBJ2-5
DNA: TGTGCCTGGAGTGTAGCGGGAGATCGAATAGTGACCCAGTACTTC
CDR3: CAWSVAGDRIVTQYF

size: .
V: TRBV7-2
D: .
J: TRBJ1-2
DNA: TGTGCCAGCAGCTTAGGCCTTATACAGGGTAGCTATGGCTACACCTTC
CDR3: CASSLGLIQGSYGYTF

size: few
V: TRBV5-1
D: TRBD2
J: TRBJ2-1
DNA: TGTGCCAGCAGCTTGACTAGCGGGGTAAATGAGCAGTTCTTC
CDR3: CASSLTSGVNEQFF

size: .
V: TRBV7-9
D: .
J: TRBJ1-5
DNA: TGTGCCAGCAGCTTACAGGGCAATCAGCCCCAGCATTTT
CDR3: CASSLQGNQPQHF

size: .
V: TRBV7-8
D: TRBD2
J: TRBJ2-2
DNA: TGTGCCAGCAGCTTAGCGGCTAGCGGGGGGACGAACACCGGGGAGCTGTTTTTT
CDR3: CASSLAASGGTNTGELFF

size: .
V: TRBV11-2
D: TRBD2
J: TRBJ2-3
DNA: TGTGCCAGCAGCCACCTTGGACTAGCGGCAGATACGCAGTATTTT
CDR3: CASSHLGLAADTQYF

size: .
V: TRBV6-1
D: TRBD1
J: TRBJ1-6
DNA: TGTGCCAGCAGTGGGACAGGGGGCACTAATTCACCCCTCCACTTT
CDR3: CASSGTGGTNSPLHF

size: few
V: TRBV3-1/TRBV3-2
D: .
J: TRBJ1-5
DNA: TGTGCCAGCAGCCAATCCAACAGTCCCCAGCCCCAGCATTTT
CDR3: CASSQSNSPQPQHF

size: .
V: TRBV29-1
D: .
J: TRBJ1-2
DNA: TGCAGCGTTGTTGAGGATGGCTACACCTTC
CDR3: CSVVEDGYTF

size: .
V: TRBV18
D: .
J: TRBJ1-2
DNA: TGTGCCAGCTCACCATTCGGAGGCAGGGAGGATGGCTACACCTTC
CDR3: CASSPFGGREDGYTF

size: .
V: TRBV29-1
D: TRBD1
J: TRBJ1-1
DNA: TGCAGCGTTCAGACAGGGAGGAACACTGAAGCTTTCTTT
CDR3: CSVQTGRNTEAFF

size: .
V: TRBV4-3
D: TRBD1
J: TRBJ1-1
DNA: TGCGCCAGCAGCTCCAGGGGGCTGGCTTTCTTT
CDR3: CASSSRGLAFF

size: .
V: TRBV5-4
D: TRBD2
J: TRBJ2-5
DNA: TGTGCCAGCAGTTCCGGACTAGCGGGGGGGTCTCGAGAGACCCAGTACTTC
CDR3: CASSSGLAGGSRETQYF

size: .
V: TRBV19
D: .
J: TRBJ1-5
DNA: TGTGCCAGTAGTATTCAACGGCGGGGGTCCTCTCAGCCCCAGCATTTT
CDR3: CASSIQRRGSSQPQHF

size: .
V: TRBV30
D: .
J: TRBJ1-2
DNA: TGTGCCTGGAGTGTACTTGGAGTGTATGGCTACACCTTC
CDR3: CAWSVLGVYGYTF

size: .
V: TRBV7-9
D: .
J: TRBJ1-1
DNA: TGTGCCAGCAGCTGGTCGAGAGAAGCTTTCTTT
CDR3: CASSWSREAFF

size: few
V: TRBV29-1
D: TRBD1
J: TRBJ1-1
DNA: TGCAGCGTTGTGGTTCAGGGGGCTATCACTGAAGCTTTCTTT
CDR3: CSVVVQGAITEAFF

size: .
V: TRBV7-8
D: TRBD2
J: TRBJ2-1
DNA: TGTGCCAGCAGCCCCCCCTTAGCGGGAGACTACAATGAGCAGTTCTTC
CDR3: CASSPPLAGDYNEQFF

size: once
V: TRBV3-1/TRBV3-2
D: .
J: TRBJ2-1
DNA: TGTGCCAGCATCGGAAGGGGTACCTACAATGAGCAGTTCTTC
CDR3: CASIGRGTYNEQFF

size: .
V: TRBV4-2
D: .
J: TRBJ1-5
DNA: TGTGCCAGCAGCCAAGGACCCGGGAGGAGTCAGCCCCAGCATTTT
CDR3: CASSQGPGRSQPQHF

size: .
V: TRBV18
D: .
J: TRBJ2-3
DNA: TGTGCCAGCTCACCACTCTCACAGGGAGGGACAAGTACGCAGTATTTT
CDR3: CASSPLSQGGTSTQYF

size: .
V: TRBV6-2/TRBV6-3
D: .
J: TRBJ1-5
DNA: TGTGCCAGCAGTTGGCTCTCCCACGGCAATCAGCCCCAGCATTTT
CDR3: CASSWLSHGNQPQHF

size: .
V: TRBV6-5
D: TRBD1
J: TRBJ1-1
DNA: TGTGCCAGCAGTTACATCACAGGGGCTGAAGCTTTCTTT
CDR3: CASSYITGAEAFF

size: once
V: TRBV28
D: .
J: TRBJ1-1
DNA: TGTGCCAGCACCACGAGGGATACTGAAGCTTTCTTT
CDR3: CASTTRDTEAFF

size: .
V: TRBV7-9
D: .
J: TRBJ1-1
DNA: TGTGCCAGCAGCTTTAACAGGAACACTGAAGCTTTCTTT
CDR3: CASSFNRNTEAFF

size: .
V: TRBV14
D: .
J: TRBJ2-4
DNA: TGTGCCAGCAGCCAAGCCCCAGGGGCGGCCAAAAACATTCAGTACTTC
CDR3: CASSQAPGAAKNIQYF

size: .
V: TRBV7-6
D: TRBD1
J: TRBJ2-3
DNA: TGTGCCAGCACCTATAGACTCAACGGACAGGGTCGAGATACGCAGTATTTT
CDR3: CASTYRLNGQGRDTQYF

size: .
V: TRBV19
D: TRBD1
J: TRBJ1-2
DNA: TGTGCCAGTAGTATAGATCCGACAGGGGGTGGCTACACCTTC
CDR3: CASSIDPTGGGYTF

size: .
V: TRBV6-2/TRBV6-3
D: .
J: TRBJ1-5
DNA: TGTGCCAGCAGTTATGGGTCGTGGGCCCGCAATCAGCCCCAGCATTTT
CDR3: CASSYGSWARNQPQHF